Below, 19 T cell receptor beta chains from the same sample are listed, as sequenced in a study of cytomegalovirus exposure and HLA in healthy donors. Researchers ran the PCR with 60 Vbeta and 13 Jbeta primers. Assay: immunoSEQ multiplex PCR; the TCRdb copy retains only in-frame clones and omits some. The data contain 100,000 to 150,000 clones, roughly 83% of them singletons. The sequenced sample was PBMCs. These receptors all stem from a man aged 18-30 years in good health and CMV-seropositive.

V and J are TRBV2 and TRBJ2-7; tentative D call: TRBD1 (5 bases). This CDR3 spans 14 amino acids. The germline V and J ends were trimmed by 5 bases and 0 bases, with 11 bases remaining between them. Germline V gene sequence: CDR1 SNHLY, CDR2 FYNNEI. The CDR3 DNA sequence: TGTGCCAGCAGTAGTCAGGGTCTCTCCTACGAGCAGTACTTC. Its translation: CASSSQGLSYEQYF.

The CDR3 DNA sequence: TGTGCCAGCAGCTTAGGACTAGCGGGAACAGATACGCAGTATTTT. Translation: CASSLGLAGTDTQYF. This chain connects TRBV7-6 to TRBJ2-3; TRBD2 matches at 11 bases. J lost 3 bases, V lost 1 base, and 0 bases had no gene match. Germline CDR1 reads SGHVS; CDR2 reads FNYEAQ. This CDR3 has 15 residues.

V and J are TRBV2 and TRBJ2-7, with a tentative D call TRBD1 (5 bases). V shed 5 bases and J shed 0 bases, with 11 bases lying between them. Germline V lookup: CDR1 SNHLY, CDR2 FYNNEI. This CDR3 spans 14 amino acids. The CDR3 sequence is CASSTRQNSYEQYF. Written as DNA, the CDR3 is TGTGCCAGCAGTACCCGACAGAACTCCTACGAGCAGTACTTC. Based on the CDR3 plus reference TRBV2 and TRBJ2-7, the full variable domain is EPEVTQTPSHQVTQMGQEVILRCVPISNHLYFYWYRQILGQKVEFLVSFYNNEISEKSEIFDDQFSVERPDGSNFTLKIRSTKLEDSAMYFCASSTRQNSYEQYFGPGTRLTVT.

The rearrangement links TRBV29-1 to TRBJ2-1, with 9 positions matching TRBD2. The germline gives CDR1 SQVTM, CDR2 ANQGSEA. The CDR3 runs to 14 residues. The CDR3 sequence: CSGEGGGASNEQFF. The CDR3 region has the DNA TGCAGTGGAGAGGGCGGGGGGGCAAGTAATGAGCAGTTCTTC.

A single count supports this clone. The chain recombines TRBV2 with TRBJ2-5; D is ambiguous. CDR3 size: 12 residues. Deletions cut 0 bases from V and 6 bases from J, with 5 bases between. The germline gives CDR1 SNHLY, CDR2 FYNNEI. Written as DNA, the CDR3 is TGTGCCAGCAGTGAAGCGCAGAAGACCCAGTACTTC. This translates into CASSEAQKTQYF.

The V call is TRBV9, the J call TRBJ2-3, with 9 bases aligning to TRBD2. Germline V gene data show CDR1 as SGDLS and CDR2 as YYNGEE. Trimming removed 3 bases from V and 2 bases from J; junction bases left unmatched: 4. This CDR3 region has 15 residues. CDR3 sequence (DNA): TGTGCCAGCAGCGCGCGGGGGGGCCACACAGATACGCAGTATTTT. Translating gives CASSARGGHTDTQYF. Together with reference TRBV9 and TRBJ2-3, the CDR3 gives the full variable domain: DSGVTQTPKHLITATGQRVTLRCSPRSGDLSVYWYQQSLDQGLQFLIQYYNGEERAKGNILERFSAQQFPDLHSELNLSSLELGDSALYFCASSARGGHTDTQYFGPGTRLTVL.

This clone was observed a handful of times. The rearrangement joins TRBV4-2 to TRBJ1-3; D remains unclear. The length of the CDR3 is 16 residues. Germline lookup yields CDR1 LGHNA and CDR2 YNFKEQ. The V gene lost 0 bases and the J gene lost 2 bases, with 11 bases spanning the gap. The CDR3 coding sequence is TGTGCCAGCAGCCAAGATTGGGCAGGCCCTGGAAACACCATATATTTT. The encoded protein is CASSQDWAGPGNTIYF.

The chain employs TRBV7-9 and TRBJ1-6, with D possibly TRBD1 on 6 matching bases. V dropped 5 bases and J dropped 16 bases, with 15 bases sitting between them. The CDR3 runs to 12 residues. The germline gives CDR1 SEHNR, CDR2 FQNEAQ (reference sequence). The CDR3 reads CASSPTTGLLHF. CDR3 DNA: TGTGCCAGCAGCCCTACTACAGGGTTACTCCACTTT.

CDR3 in DNA: TGTGCCAGCAGCCCAGGGGGAAACACCATATATTTT. It translates to CASSPGGNTIYF. The chain has TRBV7-2 and TRBJ1-3, with a tentative D call TRBD1 (5 bases). The CDR3 loop spans 12 amino acids. The germline V gene encodes CDR1 SGHTA and CDR2 FQGNSA. V dropped 5 bases and J dropped 4 bases, with 6 bases sitting between them.

This clone appeared once. CDR3 sequence: CASSPVSITEAFF. CDR3 nucleotides: TGTGCCAGCAGCCCTGTATCTATCACTGAAGCTTTCTTT. The chain has TRBV7-9 and TRBJ1-1; no firm D call. The germline gives CDR1 SEHNR, CDR2 FQNEAQ (reference sequence). V was pared by 5 bases and J by 4 bases, with 11 bases between. CDR3 size: 13 residues.

V is TRBV7-9 and J is TRBJ2-7; TRBD2 agrees at 7 bases. Germline V CDR1 and CDR2: SEHNR, FQNEAQ (reference sequence). V shed 4 bases and J 7 bases; nucleotides not matched to a gene: 4. CDR3 size: 12 residues. CDR3 sequence reads: CASSSPGLEQYF. CDR3 coding DNA: TGTGCCAGCAGCTCTCCGGGACTAGAGCAGTACTTC. Full variable domain (missing parts from reference TRBV7-9 and TRBJ2-7): DTGVSQNPRHKITKRGQNVTFRCDPISEHNRLYWYRQTLGQGPEFLTYFQNEAQLEKSRLLSDRFSAERPKGSFSTLEIQRTEQGDSAMYLCASSSPGLEQYFGPGTRLTVT.

This chain links TRBV6-1 with TRBJ1-5; D remains unclear. CDR1 is MNHNS, CDR2 SASEGT, per germline. The V and J ends lost 6 bases and 2 bases respectively, with 5 bases between them. The CDR3 extends over 12 amino acids. CDR3 coding DNA: TGTGCCAGCAGGGGAGGCAATCAGCCCCAGCATTTT. This translates into CASRGGNQPQHF.

This chain joins TRBV5-1 and TRBJ1-3; D is unresolved. V was clipped by 2 bases and J by 1 base, with 7 bases between them. The CDR3 spans 14 residues. Germline CDR1 SGHRS, CDR2 YFSETQ. The CDR3 DNA reads TGCGCCAGCAGCTTCCAGGATTCTGGAAACACCATATATTTT. Translating gives CASSFQDSGNTIYF.

The chain couples TRBV28 to TRBJ1-3; D not resolved. V was clipped by 4 bases and J by 2 bases, with 12 bases between them. This CDR3 is built from 15 residues. Germline assignment: CDR1 MDHEN and CDR2 SYDVKM. Here the CDR3 DNA reads TGTGCCAGCAGTTCTTTCCGCGGCCCTGGAAACACCATATATTTT. Translated: CASSSFRGPGNTIYF.

Only a few counts were recorded for this clone. The genes are TRBV27 and TRBJ2-1; TRBD2 matches at 7 bases. The trim removed 1 base at V and 4 bases at J, leaving 10 bases unmatched. This CDR3 is 17 amino acids long. CDR1 is MNHEY, CDR2 SMNVEV, per germline (reference sequence). CDR3 coding DNA: TGTGCCAGCAGTTTATTCTGGGGGGGGTCCTCTTACAATGAGCAGTTCTTC. Translating gives CASSLFWGGSSYNEQFF.

The chain couples TRBV28 to TRBJ1-5, with D possibly matching TRBD1 (5 bases). V was clipped by 5 bases and J by 4 bases, with 15 bases between them. Germline V gene data show CDR1 as MDHEN and CDR2 as SYDVKM. The CDR3 spans 15 residues. The CDR3 DNA follows: TGTGCCAGCAGTCTACCCCAGGGATATAATCAGCCCCAGCATTTT. Residues: CASSLPQGYNQPQHF.

The V call is TRBV21-1, the J call TRBJ2-7; TRBD1, the table's D call, lacks a check against the DNA. TRBV21-1 is a pseudogene. CDR3 size: 14 residues. CDR3 amino acids: CASSPRDRGYEQYF. The CDR3 DNA reads as TGTGCCAGCAGCCCCCGGGACAGGGGCTACGAGCAGTACTTC.

The chain couples TRBV5-6 to TRBJ2-1; 9 bases map to TRBD2. Per the germline V gene, CDR1 is SGHDT and CDR2 is YYEEEE. This CDR3 spans 13 amino acids. The V gene end was trimmed by 1 base and the J gene end by 10 bases; junction bases not matched to a gene: 3. CDR3 residues: CASSLSSGGEQFF. Written as DNA, the CDR3 is TGTGCCAGCAGCTTGAGTAGCGGGGGCGAGCAGTTCTTC.

This rearrangement joins TRBV19 to TRBJ1-4; maybe TRBD1 (6 bases). The CDR3 spans 16 residues. The germline V gene has CDR1 LNHDA and CDR2 SQIVND (reference sequence). Between the trimmed V and J ends, which lost 5 bases and 4 bases, there was a span of 17 bases. Written as DNA, the CDR3 is TGTGCCAGTAGTCCCCGTTCTGAAGGGGGTAATGAAAAACTGTTTTTT. Translated, it gives CASSPRSEGGNEKLFF.